This T cell receptor beta chain was sequenced in a study of identical twins (TCRdb year 2016). For the study in its entirety: The study deep-sequenced TCR alpha and beta repertoires from monozygotic twins, unrelated adults of various ages and cord blood to test whether fetal clonotypes persist. To rule out contamination, the twin experiments were replicated at different times with different library preparation protocols.

A note on this clonotype: Its antigen is currently not known. Base quality data are lacking; no much larger clone is found one base away.

Every donor in the study was a healthy Caucasian. The twin cohort consisted of three pairs of female monozygotic twins, all aged roughly 18 to 29 years. Peripheral blood mononuclear cells were the source from which RNA for the TCR libraries was isolated. Libraries came from 5' RACE. TCRdb names Illumina HiSeq 2000 as the instrument used. A universal primer binding site was added through template switching, and the final cDNA carried a unique molecular identifier so that TCR cDNA molecules could be counted accurately. Specific primers in the conserved constant-segment region were used to synthesize first-strand cDNA for TCR alpha and beta chains. Each cDNA library was double barcoded, with a SMART-Mk sample barcode plus Illumina barcodes, to control for contamination. Two successive PCR steps introduced TruSeq adapter sequences along with Illumina sample barcodes. TCR alpha and beta cDNA libraries were sequenced on the Illumina HiSeq platform with custom primers. On the authors' methods: MiGEC processed the raw reads to extract unique molecular identifiers, while MiXCR was used to determine the CDR3 positions. For each individual, recombination models were inferred using an EM algorithm with the repgenHMM and IGoR tools. The tcR package in R was used for shared clonotype analysis, with sharing normalized by the product of cloneset sizes. To study raw recombination without the effects of thymic and clonal selection, out-of-frame nonproductive sequences were analyzed. Through fastp at Q25 and MiXCR, TCRdb rebuilt clones from the public reads, retaining in-frame beta chains. Duplicate CDR3 protein sequences are folded into a single record with the most common DNA and genes. TCRdb's processing, not the authors', yielded these V and J calls. This sample gives 550,000 to 700,000 distinct CDR3 sequences in total; about 20% of them show up just once. Roughly 4% of the sample is taken by the ten largest.

Overall study results and their limits: Because the same donors could not be followed over many years, the conclusions depended on cross-sectional statistical analysis. Zero-insertion analyses could be partly confounded by invariant T cells such as MAIT and iNKT, though diverse VJ usage argued against such confounding for most clonotypes. Fewer insertions were carried by abundant cord blood beta clonotypes; a weaker similar trend was observed in young adult naive repertoires, while no such trend was observed in memory repertoires. Recombination models systematically underestimated out-of-frame TCR alpha sharing in monozygotic twins but agreed with sharing between unrelated individuals. Compared with coincidental sharing between unrelated individuals, out-of-frame TCR alpha sequences shared between twins had an excess of sequences with low generation probability. In beta out-of-frame sequences, excess twin sharing was weaker, because having fewer shared sequences lowered the signal-to-noise ratio.

These data were likewise used in another study, on T cells expressing NK-cell markers. As the second publication notes: TCR beta-chain repertoires were profiled in sorted CD3+CD56+NKG2C+, CD3+CD56+NKG2C- and CD3+CD56-NKG2C+ T-cell subsets from several donors. Among the eight sequenced donors, only one was HCMV-seronegative, while the other seven were HCMV-seropositive. In several experiments an anti-gammadeltaTCR antibody was added to restrict sorting to alphabetaTCR-expressing T cells. In about six donors, the dominant CD3+CD56+NKG2C+ clonotypes were found to rank among the top 10 CD8+ clonotypes and to make up 1.0-7.0% of CD8+ T cells. Those dominant clonotypes were again the most abundant among CD3+CD56-NKG2C+ cells in a handful of donors, at about 28.3-65%. It remained unclear whether the expanded NKG2C-expressing T cell clones were specific for HCMV antigens. All eight donors whose samples were sequenced were randomly selected healthy volunteers, three of them men and five women. HCMV-specific IgG was detected in serum with a commercial ELISA kit to determine HCMV serostatus. For about 6 donors, bulk peripheral blood T-cell repertoires were additionally sequenced from unsorted PBMC. MIGEC was used to demultiplex reads and group the reads by UMI, and MiTCR was used to assemble and quantify clonotypes. To exclude erroneous sequences, any TCR cDNA sequence not supported by at least two reads was discarded. Downstream repertoire analysis used the tcR package, and clonotypes were matched across fractions by CDR3 nucleotide sequence plus V segment. VDJmatch was used to annotate antigen specificity against VDJdb, with one amino acid substitution in CDR3 allowed.

The receptor was derived from a woman between 18 and 29 years old in good health. Specimen: PBMCs.

The CDR3 protein sequence reads: CASSSYLGRVDYNEQFF. The nucleotides read TGTGCCAGCAGTTCTTACCTAGGCAGGGTGGACTACAATGAGCAGTTCTTC. Recombination joined TRBV27 with TRBJ2-1; TRBD1 could be the D gene, as 5 bases match. CDR3 length: 17 amino acids, cysteine to phenylalanine. The DNA shown is the 51-base CDR3, in frame from base 1. Between the V and J ends, shortened by 4 bases and 3 bases respectively, the junction contains 19 bases. The germline V gene (reference sequence) yields MNHEY for CDR1 and SMNVEV for CDR2.